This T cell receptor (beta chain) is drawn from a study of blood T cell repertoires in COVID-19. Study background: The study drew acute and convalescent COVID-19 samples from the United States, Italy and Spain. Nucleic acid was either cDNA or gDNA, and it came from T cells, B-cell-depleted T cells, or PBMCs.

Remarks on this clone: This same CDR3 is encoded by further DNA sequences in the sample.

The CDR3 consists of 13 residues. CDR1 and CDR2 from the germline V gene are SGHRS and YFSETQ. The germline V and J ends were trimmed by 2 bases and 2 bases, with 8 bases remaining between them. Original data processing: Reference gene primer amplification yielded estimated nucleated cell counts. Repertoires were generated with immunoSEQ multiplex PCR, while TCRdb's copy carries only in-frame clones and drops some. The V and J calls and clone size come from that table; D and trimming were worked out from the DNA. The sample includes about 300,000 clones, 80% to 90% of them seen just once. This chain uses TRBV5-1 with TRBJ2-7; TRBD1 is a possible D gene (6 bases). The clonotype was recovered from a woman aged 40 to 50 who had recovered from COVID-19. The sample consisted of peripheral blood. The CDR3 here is CASSLGGPYEQYF. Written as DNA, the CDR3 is TGCGCCAGCAGCTTAGGGGGACCCTACGAGCAGTACTTC.